The entry below gives a single TCR beta chain sequence along with its context. Original handling: Estimated nucleated cell counts came from reference gene primer amplification. TCRdb keeps only in-frame clones here, not all; method: immunoSEQ multiplex PCR. The DNA gave D and trimming, while V, J and clone size come from that table. This sample has over 150,000 clones; about four fifths occur once, and the top ten carry about 31%. The germline V gene has CDR1 SGHVS and CDR2 FNYEAQ. The CDR3 has 15 amino acids. V gave up 1 base and J gave up 4 bases, with 11 bases separating them. This specimen belongs to a study of blood T cell repertoires in COVID-19. Study-wide context: The United States, Italy and Spain were the sources of the acute and convalescent COVID-19 samples.

This chain links TRBV7-6 with TRBJ1-5, with D possibly matching TRBD1 (6 bases). The clonotype comes from a woman aged 60 to 75 with acute or convalescent COVID-19. The sample consisted of peripheral blood. The chain's CDR3 is CASSLVDSPNQPQHF. The DNA for the CDR3 is TGTGCCAGCAGCTTAGTGGACAGTCCTAATCAGCCCCAGCATTTT. The variable domain in full, completed from reference TRBV7-6 and TRBJ1-5, reads GAGVSQSPRYKVTKRGQDVALRCDPISGHVSLYWYRQALGQGPEFLTYFNYEAQQDKSGLPNDRFSAERPEGSISTLTIQRTEQRDSAMYRCASSLVDSPNQPQHFGDGTRLSIL.